The 28 T cell receptor beta chains presented below share a single source sample, sequenced in a study of beta chain features in type 1 diabetes. As every portion of the isolated RNA was reverse transcribed, the sequencing read expressed TCRB transcripts. Sequencing used immunoSEQ multiplex PCR; TCRdb keeps in-frame clones, though not all of them. The sample has about 900,000 clones, about a sixth seen once. Sequenced material: naive CD4+ T cells from blood. All receptors come from a woman younger than 30 in good health.

V gene TRBV7-2 combines with J gene TRBJ2-2; no clear D gene. The germline V and J ends were trimmed by 2 bases and 1 base, with 11 bases remaining between them. Per the germline V gene, CDR1 is SGHTA and CDR2 is FQGNSA. CDR3 length: 16 residues. The chain's CDR3 is CASSLYVSMNTGELFF. The CDR3 nucleotides read TGTGCCAGCAGCTTATACGTCTCCATGAACACCGGGGAGCTGTTTTTT. The full variable domain, completed using reference TRBV7-2 and TRBJ2-2, is GAGVSQSPSNKVTEKGKDVELRCDPISGHTALYWYRQSLGQGLEFLIYFQGNSAPDKSGLPSDRFSAERTGGSVSTLTIQRTQQEDSAVYLCASSLYVSMNTGELFFGEGSRLTVL.

This chain connects TRBV29-1 to TRBJ2-1; TRBD2 matches at 13 bases. CDR1 and CDR2 (germline): SQVTM, ANQGSEA. The CDR3 loop spans 16 amino acids. The V and J ends lost 6 bases and 4 bases, in that order; junction bases with no gene match: 9. This CDR3 is CSVTSGRALAYNEQFF. CDR3 sequence (DNA): TGCAGCGTCACTAGCGGGAGGGCCCTTGCGTACAATGAGCAGTTCTTC.

In its sample, this clone was seen a few times. The gene calls are TRBV7-2 and TRBJ2-5, with 8 bases that match TRBD1. This CDR3 spans 13 amino acids. Germline CDR1 and CDR2: SGHTA and FQGNSA. V was clipped by 5 bases and J by 3 bases; unmatched bases: 2. Here the CDR3 reads CASSMDREETQYF. Written as DNA, the CDR3 is TGTGCCAGCAGCATGGACAGGGAAGAGACCCAGTACTTC.

The sample holds a few counts of this clone. The chain joins TRBV5-4 to TRBJ2-1; TRBD2 agrees at 13 bases. V trimming: 4 bases; J trimming: 6 bases; junction bases outside the gene matches: 10. The CDR3 loop spans 17 amino acids. Looked up from germline, CDR1 is SGHNT and CDR2 is YYREEE (reference sequence). The CDR3 loop is CASSPAGLAGVSNEQFF. CDR3 DNA sequence: TGTGCCAGCAGCCCGGCAGGACTAGCGGGGGTTAGCAATGAGCAGTTCTTC.

V gene TRBV7-9 combines with J gene TRBJ2-2; D call uncertain. This CDR3 has 12 residues. Germline V gene lookup returns CDR1 SEHNR and CDR2 FQNEAQ (reference sequence). Trimming pared 1 base from V and 9 bases from J, leaving 6 bases between. CDR3 in amino acids: CASSLVGRELFF. In nucleotides, the CDR3 is TGTGCCAGCAGCTTAGTAGGGCGGGAGCTGTTTTTT.

The genes are TRBV5-1 and TRBJ2-5; weak D call: TRBD1 (5 bases). Germline CDR1 reads SGHRS; CDR2 reads YFSETQ. With 0 bases removed from V and 1 base from J, the gap between germline ends came to 13 bases. CDR3 length equals 16 residues. In DNA, the CDR3 is TGCGCCAGCAGCTTGGGGTCCAGGGTTCTCCAAGAGACCCAGTACTTC. Its translation is CASSLGSRVLQETQYF.

In its sample, this clone was seen a few times. This sample also contains other DNA sequences that code for the same CDR3. This rearrangement joins TRBV5-1 to TRBJ2-1; D remains unclear. This CDR3 has 14 residues. Germline V gives CDR1 SGHRS, CDR2 YFSETQ. The V end was cut by 0 bases, the J end by 4 bases, with 8 bases between. The CDR3 reads CASSLGGDYNEQFF. In nucleotides, the CDR3 is TGCGCCAGCAGCTTGGGAGGAGATTACAATGAGCAGTTCTTC.

There are a few counts of this clone. V and J are TRBV7-2 and TRBJ2-1; TRBD1 agrees at 8 bases. The CDR3 length is 15 residues. The V gene's germline CDR1 is SGHTA and CDR2 FQGNSA. V shed 5 bases and J 7 bases; nucleotides not matched to a gene: 10. The CDR3 nucleotides are TGTGCCAGCAGCCTGGGACAGGCACGGAGGAATGAGCAGTTCTTC. Its translation: CASSLGQARRNEQFF.

This clone occurred a few times. The chain employs TRBV18 and TRBJ1-3; D uncertain. V was trimmed by 4 bases and J by 0 bases, leaving 13 bases between them. Germline values: CDR1 KGHSH, CDR2 LQKENI. The CDR3 contains 16 residues. The CDR3 sequence is CASSRYREISGNTIYF. In DNA form, the CDR3 reads TGTGCCAGCTCACGTTACCGCGAAATCTCTGGAAACACCATATATTTT.

This clone was recorded a few times. The J gene is TRBJ1-5, the V gene TRBV7-9, with D possibly being TRBD1 (6 bases). V was pared by 7 bases and J by 3 bases, with 13 bases between. The CDR3 sequence is 14 residues long. Germline values: CDR1 SEHNR, CDR2 FQNEAQ (reference sequence). In nucleotides, the CDR3 is TGTGCCAGCACCAAGGACAGACTCAATCAGCCCCAGCATTTT. As protein: CASTKDRLNQPQHF.

J is TRBJ2-3 and V is TRBV6-6, with D possibly being TRBD1 or TRBD2 (5 bases each). CDR1 is MNHNY and CDR2 is SVGAGI in the germline V gene (reference sequence). The CDR3 has 14 amino acids. Trimming took off 3 bases at V and 2 bases at J, with 9 bases between the two ends. The CDR3 nucleotides read TGTGCCAGCAGTTATGGGGACCCCACAGATACGCAGTATTTT. It specifies CASSYGDPTDTQYF.

V is TRBV2 and J is TRBJ2-5; either TRBD1 or TRBD2 may fit D (5 bases each). Looked up from germline, CDR1 is SNHLY and CDR2 is FYNNEI. There are 16 residues in the CDR3. Trimming left V 4 bases short and J 5 bases short, with 20 bases between. CDR3 amino acids: CASSVIARGERETQYF. The CDR3 region has the DNA TGTGCCAGCAGTGTAATAGCTAGGGGAGAACGGGAGACCCAGTACTTC.

On this clone: Different DNA sequences within this sample yield the same CDR3. The CDR3 loop is CASSQSTGSGNTIYF. CDR3 in DNA: TGCGCCAGCAGCCAATCGACAGGGAGTGGAAACACCATATATTTT. The chain is built from TRBV4-3 and TRBJ1-3; 7 bases line up with TRBD1. The CDR3 loop spans 15 amino acids. With V trimmed by 2 bases and J by 3 bases, 4 bases remained unmatched. Germline CDR1 reads LGHNA; CDR2 reads YSLEER.

This chain uses TRBV6-1 with TRBJ1-5; D possibly corresponds to TRBD1 (6 bases). The germline CDR1 and CDR2 sequences are MNHNS and SASEGT. V was clipped by 3 bases and J by 3 bases, with 24 bases between them. The CDR3 runs to 19 residues. The CDR3 nucleotides read TGTGCCAGCAGTGAGGGACACGCCAAGAGAGGACTGTTCAATCAGCCCCAGCATTTT. It yields the protein CASSEGHAKRGLFNQPQHF.

This clone was counted only a few times. The chain couples TRBV5-1 to TRBJ2-1; the match to TRBD2 covers 8 bases. The V segment lost 1 base and the J segment 8 bases; nucleotides outside the gene matches: 14. There are 17 residues in the CDR3. Germline V gene sequence: CDR1 SGHRS, CDR2 YFSETQ. The CDR3 nucleotides read TGCGCCAGCAGCTTGCCACTGCGGGAGGCCTCCCGGGATGAGCAGTTCTTC. Protein: CASSLPLREASRDEQFF.

V gene TRBV5-1 combines with J gene TRBJ2-3; 8 nucleotides line up with TRBD2. The CDR3 extends over 15 amino acids. Germline loops: CDR1 SGHRS, CDR2 YFSETQ. Trimming cost V 7 bases and J 4 bases; bases outside gene matches: 11. CDR3 protein: CASCSSGLVPDTQYF. The CDR3 DNA follows: TGCGCCAGCTGTAGCTCGGGACTAGTCCCAGATACGCAGTATTTT.

This clone was counted a few times. The V call is TRBV4-3, the J call TRBJ2-7; the match to TRBD2 covers 11 bases. V shed 1 base and J 2 bases; nucleotides not matched to a gene: 1. The CDR3 spans 15 residues. CDR1 is LGHNA, CDR2 YSLEER, per germline. The CDR3 DNA is TGCGCCAGCAGCCAAGTAGCGGGAGGGCCCTACGAGCAGTACTTC. It yields the protein CASSQVAGGPYEQYF.

The J gene is TRBJ1-5, the V gene TRBV6-6, with a tentative D call TRBD1 (6 bases). Looked up from germline, CDR1 is MNHNY and CDR2 is SVGAGI (reference sequence). The CDR3 has 15 residues. V was pared by 6 bases and J by 0 bases, with 12 bases between. DNA of the CDR3: TGTGCCAGCAGGGGGGCTCGGAATAGCAATCAGCCCCAGCATTTT. It translates to CASRGARNSNQPQHF.

This clone was detected once. The chain combines TRBV27 with TRBJ1-1; the D is unclear. Germline V gene lookup returns CDR1 MNHEY and CDR2 SMNVEV (reference sequence). Trimming shortened V by 3 bases and J by 10 bases, and 12 bases separated the two germline ends. CDR3 length equals 12 residues. Here the CDR3 reads CASSFNPSPAFF. In DNA form, the CDR3 reads TGTGCCAGCAGTTTTAACCCCTCCCCAGCTTTCTTT.

This chain uses TRBV19 with TRBJ1-5, with TRBD1 as a possible D gene (6 bases). CDR1 is LNHDA and CDR2 is SQIVND in the germline V gene (reference sequence). The length of the CDR3 is 15 residues. The germline V and J ends were trimmed by 2 bases and 7 bases, with 15 bases remaining between them. The CDR3: CASSISSGGGQPQHF. In DNA form, the CDR3 reads TGTGCCAGTAGTATATCTTCGGGGGGCGGGCAGCCCCAGCATTTT.

The chain recombines TRBV28 with TRBJ2-1; 12 bases align to TRBD2. J lost 6 bases, V lost 7 bases, and 7 bases had no gene match. The CDR3 runs 15 residues. Per the germline V gene, CDR1 is MDHEN and CDR2 is SYDVKM. DNA of the CDR3: TGTGCCAGCACTAGCGGGAGGGCCTTGGGCAATGAGCAGTTCTTC. The encoded protein is CASTSGRALGNEQFF.

This rearrangement joins TRBV10-3 to TRBJ2-1; D perhaps matches TRBD2 (5 bases). This CDR3 has 12 residues. The V gene lost 3 bases and the J gene lost 8 bases, with 8 bases spanning the gap. Germline values: CDR1 ENHRY, CDR2 SYGVKD. In nucleotides, the CDR3 is TGTGCCATCAGTGAACTAGATTATGAGCAGTTCTTC. Translation gives CAISELDYEQFF.

The V call is TRBV2, the J call TRBJ1-1; D perhaps matches TRBD1 (5 bases). V was pared by 8 bases and J by 7 bases, with 20 bases between. From germline, CDR1 is SNHLY and CDR2 FYNNEI. The CDR3 has 14 amino acids. The CDR3 DNA sequence: TGTGCCAGCGATGTTATGGGGACCGGTAATGAAGCTTTCTTT. Translation gives CASDVMGTGNEAFF.

This clone was found a few times. The chain employs TRBV13 and TRBJ2-7; 8 bases agree with TRBD1. The CDR3 spans 16 residues. The trim removed 5 bases at V and 2 bases at J, leaving 11 bases unmatched. CDR1 PRHDT and CDR2 FYEKMQ come from the germline V gene (reference sequence). CDR3 in DNA: TGTGCCAGCAGCCCAACCAGGACAGGGTCCCCCTACGAGCAGTACTTC. Translated: CASSPTRTGSPYEQYF.

This clone was recorded a few times. The gene calls are TRBV6-1 and TRBJ2-3, with 11 bases matching TRBD2. The V segment lost 3 bases and the J segment 3 bases; nucleotides outside the gene matches: 8. The germline V gene has CDR1 MNHNS and CDR2 SASEGT. This CDR3 is built from 17 residues. CDR3 sequence reads: CASSDSSGRRRTDTQYF. DNA for the CDR3: TGTGCCAGCAGTGATTCTAGCGGGAGGCGTCGGACAGATACGCAGTATTTT.

The chain is built from TRBV7-2 and TRBJ1-5; D is undetermined. V lost 5 bases, J lost 5 bases, and 13 bases lay in between. The CDR3 has 14 amino acids. CDR1 and CDR2 from the germline V gene are SGHTA and FQGNSA. Here the CDR3 DNA reads TGTGCCAGCAGCCCAACGACAACCTATCAGCCCCAGCATTTT. This translates into CASSPTTTYQPQHF.

V gene TRBV5-4 combines with J gene TRBJ2-3; TRBD2 matches at 16 bases. Germline CDR1 and CDR2: SGHNT and YYREEE (reference sequence). The CDR3 length is 16 residues. The ends lost 4 bases at V and 4 bases at J; junction bases unmatched: 3. CDR3 DNA: TGTGCCAGCAGCGGGACTAGCGGGAGGGCCTCAGATACGCAGTATTTT. Translating gives CASSGTSGRASDTQYF.

The table lists this clone with a few counts. The rearrangement joins TRBV18 to TRBJ2-3, with 7 bases lining up with TRBD1. J gave up 0 bases and V 3 bases, and 6 bases lay outside the gene matches. The germline gives CDR1 KGHSH, CDR2 LQKENI. The CDR3 spans 16 residues. The CDR3 here is CASSPIGQESTDTQYF. The CDR3 nucleotides are TGTGCCAGCTCACCGATCGGACAGGAGAGCACAGATACGCAGTATTTT. Filled out from reference TRBV18 and TRBJ2-3, the complete variable domain reads NAGVMQNPRHLVRRRGQEARLRCSPMKGHSHVYWYRQLPEEGLKFMVYLQKENIIDESGMPKERFSAEFPKEGPSILRIQQVVRGDSAAYFCASSPIGQESTDTQYFGPGTRLTVL.